The 3 T cell receptor beta chains listed next were all sequenced from one sample in a study of cytomegalovirus exposure and HLA in healthy donors. The PCR employed 60 Vbeta primers together with 13 Jbeta primers. Profiled with immunoSEQ multiplex PCR; TCRdb holds only in-frame clones, not every one. Found here are about 190,000 clones, roughly 77% of them singletons; the top ten hold about 3.5%. Sequenced: PBMCs. Receptors were obtained from a man in his forties or fifties in good health and CMV-seropositive.

This clone was observed a few times. The J gene is TRBJ2-2, the V gene TRBV5-1, with 7 positions matching TRBD1. Trimming cost V 4 bases and J 3 bases; bases outside gene matches: 9. The germline gives CDR1 SGHRS, CDR2 YFSETQ. The CDR3 is 16 residues long. The CDR3 DNA reads TGCGCCAGCAGCCTCACAGGGGCGCGGGACACCGGGGAGCTGTTTTTT. It codes for CASSLTGARDTGELFF.

This chain links TRBV7-2 with TRBJ1-4; no firm D call. The CDR3 length is 15 residues. Looked up from germline, CDR1 is SGHTA and CDR2 is FQGNSA. Trimming removed 1 base from V and 3 bases from J, with 9 bases in between. CDR3 DNA sequence: TGTGCCAGCAGCTTAGTCTCAGATGCTAATGAAAAACTGTTTTTT. It specifies CASSLVSDANEKLFF.

The chain links TRBV6-6 to TRBJ2-2; 7 nucleotides match TRBD1. Germline-derived CDR1 and CDR2 are MNHNY and SVGAGI (reference sequence). CDR3 size: 15 residues. Trimming at V came to 6 bases and at J to 4 bases, leaving 8 bases not matched to a gene. The CDR3 DNA reads TGTGCCAGCAGCAACCACGGGACAGCCACCGGGGAGCTGTTTTTT. Amino acid sequence: CASSNHGTATGELFF.